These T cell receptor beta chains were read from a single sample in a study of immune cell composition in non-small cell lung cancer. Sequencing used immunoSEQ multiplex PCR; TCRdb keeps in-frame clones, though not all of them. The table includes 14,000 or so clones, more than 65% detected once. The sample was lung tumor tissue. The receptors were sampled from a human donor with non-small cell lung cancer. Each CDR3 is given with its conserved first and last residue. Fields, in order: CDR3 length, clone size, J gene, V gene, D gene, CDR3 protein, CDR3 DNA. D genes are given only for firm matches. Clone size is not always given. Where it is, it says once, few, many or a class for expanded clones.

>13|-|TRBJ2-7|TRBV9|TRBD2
CASRPSGSDEQYF
TGTGCCAGCAGGCCTAGCGGGAGTGACGAGCAGTACTTC
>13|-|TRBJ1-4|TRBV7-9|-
CASSYQGGEKLFF
TGTGCCAGCAGCTATCAGGGAGGTGAAAAACTGTTTTTT
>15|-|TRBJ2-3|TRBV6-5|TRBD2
CASSGGLAGTDTQYF
TGTGCCAGCAGTGGGGGACTAGCGGGAACGGATACGCAGTATTTT
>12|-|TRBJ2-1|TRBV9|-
CASSPIGNEQFF
TGTGCCAGCAGTCCTATCGGAAATGAGCAGTTCTTC
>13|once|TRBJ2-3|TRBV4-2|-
CASSPRAGDTQYF
TGTGCCAGCAGCCCGCGAGCGGGCGATACGCAGTATTTT
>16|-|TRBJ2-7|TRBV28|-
CASSLPSNSLGSEQYF
TGTGCCAGCAGTTTACCCTCGAACTCTCTAGGATCCGAGCAGTACTTC
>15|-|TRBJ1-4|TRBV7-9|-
CASSITGIANEKLFF
TGTGCCAGCAGCATTACAGGGATTGCTAATGAAAAACTGTTTTTT
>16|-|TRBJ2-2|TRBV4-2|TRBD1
CASSQEGQGKSGELFF
TGTGCCAGCAGCCAAGAGGGACAGGGGAAGTCCGGGGAGCTGTTTTTT
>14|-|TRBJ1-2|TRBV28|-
CASSSGTLYYGYTF
TGTGCCAGCAGTTCTGGGACTTTGTACTATGGCTACACCTTC
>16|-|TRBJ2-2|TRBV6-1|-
CASSETSRRGHGELFF
TGTGCCAGCAGTGAAACGTCCCGCAGGGGCCACGGGGAGCTGTTTTTT
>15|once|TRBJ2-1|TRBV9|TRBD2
CASSVALAGAPEQFF
TGTGCCAGCAGCGTAGCTCTAGCGGGAGCGCCTGAGCAGTTCTTC
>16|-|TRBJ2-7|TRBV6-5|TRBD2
CASSYLGAGGGREQYF
TGTGCCAGCAGTTATTTGGGAGCGGGAGGGGGCCGCGAGCAGTACTTC
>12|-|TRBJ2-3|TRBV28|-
CASSSSGDTQYF
TGTGCCAGCAGTTCCTCTGGGGATACGCAGTATTTT
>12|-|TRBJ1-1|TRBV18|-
CASSSGGTEAFF
TGTGCCAGCTCATCCGGGGGCACTGAAGCTTTCTTT
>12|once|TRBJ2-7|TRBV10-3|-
CAAGGSSYEQYF
TGTGCCGCGGGCGGAAGCTCCTACGAGCAGTACTTC
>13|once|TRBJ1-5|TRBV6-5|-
CASSTRILQPQHF
TGTGCCAGCAGTACCCGGATTTTACAGCCCCAGCATTTT
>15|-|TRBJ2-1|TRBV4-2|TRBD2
CASSRYSGTYNEQFF
TGTGCCAGCAGCCGCTATAGCGGGACTTACAATGAGCAGTTCTTC
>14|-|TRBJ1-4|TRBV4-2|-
CASSQVDSNEKLFF
TGTGCCAGCAGCCAAGTGGACTCTAATGAAAAACTGTTTTTT
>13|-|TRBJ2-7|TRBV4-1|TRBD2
CASSPGLGYEQYF
TGCGCCAGCAGCCCGGGACTAGGGTACGAGCAGTACTTC
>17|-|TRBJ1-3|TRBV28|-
CASSLWAGSRTGNTIYF
TGTGCCAGCAGTTTATGGGCGGGATCGCGGACTGGAAACACCATATATTTT
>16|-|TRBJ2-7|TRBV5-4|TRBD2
CASSLAGAGGAYEQYF
TGTGCCAGCAGCTTGGCCGGAGCGGGAGGCGCCTACGAGCAGTACTTC
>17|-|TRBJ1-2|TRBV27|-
CASRPGQRGRRVGGYTF
TGTGCCAGCAGACCCGGACAAAGGGGTCGCAGGGTGGGAGGCTACACCTTC
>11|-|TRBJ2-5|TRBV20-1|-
CSAPLVETQYF
TGCAGTGCCCCTCTTGTGGAGACCCAGTACTTC
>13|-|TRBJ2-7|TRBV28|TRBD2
CASSLLAAYEQYF
TGTGCCAGCAGTTTGCTAGCGGCCTACGAGCAGTACTTC
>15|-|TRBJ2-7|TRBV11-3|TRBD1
CASSILTGTGGEQYF
TGTGCCAGCAGCATCCTCACCGGGACAGGGGGCGAGCAGTACTTC
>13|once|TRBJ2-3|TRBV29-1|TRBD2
CSVREGTADTQYF
TGCAGCGTGCGGGAGGGGACAGCAGATACGCAGTATTTT
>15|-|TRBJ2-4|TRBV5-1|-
CASSSVTGAKNIQYF
TGCGCCAGCAGCTCAGTTACGGGGGCCAAAAACATTCAGTACTTC
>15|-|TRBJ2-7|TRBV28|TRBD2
CASSPGLAGVGEQYF
TGTGCCAGCAGTCCAGGACTAGCGGGAGTGGGCGAGCAGTACTTC
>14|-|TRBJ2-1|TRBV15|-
CATSGPSSYNEQFF
TGTGCCACCAGCGGGCCTAGCTCCTACAATGAGCAGTTCTTC
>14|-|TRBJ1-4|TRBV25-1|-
CASSRPRGDEKLFF
TGTGCCAGCAGCAGACCCCGGGGGGATGAAAAACTGTTTTTT
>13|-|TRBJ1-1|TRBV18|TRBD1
CASSPGQGAEAFF
TGTGCCAGCTCACCGGGACAGGGAGCTGAAGCTTTCTTT
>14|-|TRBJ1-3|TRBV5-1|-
CASSLGGDGNTIYF
TGCGCCAGCAGCTTAGGTGGGGATGGAAACACCATATATTTT
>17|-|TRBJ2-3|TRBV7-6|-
CASSSRRGRASGDTQYF
TGTGCCAGCAGCTCTCGTAGGGGGAGGGCCTCGGGAGATACGCAGTATTTT
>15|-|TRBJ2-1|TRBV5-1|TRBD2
CASSFTSGRANEQFF
TGCGCCAGCAGCTTTACTAGCGGGAGGGCCAATGAGCAGTTCTTC
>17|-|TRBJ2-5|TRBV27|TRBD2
CASSQPPTSGRMETQYF
TGTGCCAGCAGTCAACCACCGACTAGCGGGAGGATGGAGACCCAGTACTTC
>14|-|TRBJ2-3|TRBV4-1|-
CASSPGAGLYTQYF
TGCGCCAGCAGCCCCGGGGCAGGGTTATATACGCAGTATTTT
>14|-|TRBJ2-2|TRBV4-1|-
CASSSPLNTGELFF
TGCGCCAGCAGCTCTCCCCTCAACACCGGGGAGCTGTTTTTT
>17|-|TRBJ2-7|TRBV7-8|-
CASSFSAFGGELFEQYF
TGTGCCAGCAGCTTTTCGGCATTTGGCGGGGAGCTGTTCGAGCAGTACTTC
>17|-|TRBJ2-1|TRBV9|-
CASSVARVQSSYNEQFF
TGTGCCAGCAGCGTAGCTCGCGTCCAGAGCTCCTACAATGAGCAGTTCTTC
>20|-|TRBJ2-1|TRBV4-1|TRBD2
CASSLSLAGGGAGSYNEQFF
TGCGCCAGCAGCCTCTCACTAGCGGGAGGTGGGGCGGGTTCCTACAATGAGCAGTTCTTC
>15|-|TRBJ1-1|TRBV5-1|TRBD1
CASSLRTGANTEAFF
TGCGCCAGCAGCCTACGGACAGGCGCCAACACTGAAGCTTTCTTT
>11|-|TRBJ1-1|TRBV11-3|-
CASSKTDEAFF
TGTGCCAGCAGCAAGACGGATGAAGCTTTCTTT
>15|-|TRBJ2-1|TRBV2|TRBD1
CASSALGQGLNEQFF
TGTGCCAGCAGCGCGCTGGGACAGGGGTTGAATGAGCAGTTCTTC
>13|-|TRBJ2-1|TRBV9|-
CASSSLGGSEQFF
TGTGCCAGCTCCTCATTAGGGGGGAGTGAGCAGTTCTTC
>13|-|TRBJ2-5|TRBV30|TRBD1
CAWDRDRGETQYF
TGTGCCTGGGACCGGGACAGGGGGGAGACCCAGTACTTC
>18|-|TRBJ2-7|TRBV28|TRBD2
CASSPRTSGRPRTYEQYF
TGTGCCAGCAGTCCCCGGACTAGCGGGAGGCCAAGGACCTACGAGCAGTACTTC
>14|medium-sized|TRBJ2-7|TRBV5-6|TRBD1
CASSLNRGQGEQYF
TGTGCCAGCAGCCTTAACAGGGGACAGGGAGAGCAGTACTTC
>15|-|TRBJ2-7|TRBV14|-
CASSQDRGTLYEQYF
TGTGCCAGCAGCCAAGACAGAGGGACTCTCTACGAGCAGTACTTC
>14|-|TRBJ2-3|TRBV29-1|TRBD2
CSVGGTSGTATQYF
TGCAGCGTTGGTGGGACTAGCGGGACGGCTACGCAGTATTTT
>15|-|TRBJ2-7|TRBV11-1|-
CASSLANRERDEQYF
TGTGCCAGCAGCTTAGCGAACAGGGAAAGGGACGAGCAGTACTTC
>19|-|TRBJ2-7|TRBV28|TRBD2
CASSLSLRVSGSSVYEQYF
TGTGCCAGCAGTTTATCCCTGCGTGTTAGCGGGAGTTCGGTCTACGAGCAGTACTTC
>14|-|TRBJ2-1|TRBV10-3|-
CAISDRGRMNEQFF
TGTGCCATCAGTGATCGAGGGAGGATGAATGAGCAGTTCTTC
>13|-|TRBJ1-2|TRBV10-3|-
CAITQSSNYGYTF
TGTGCCATCACCCAGTCCTCTAACTATGGCTACACCTTC